This T cell receptor (beta chain) was recovered during a study of tissue T cells after allogeneic stem cell transplantation. Overall study findings and caveats: Some tissue clones might be persisting host cells; their alloreactivity or antigen specificity was not determined. Within patients, tissue anatomy strongly shaped TCR repertoire composition. Shared clones across patients were few; motif clustering revealed tissue-specific shared signatures.

Sample time point: mouse harvest day 7 after allogeneic transplant. Mouse grafts combined 10^7 T-cell-depleted bone marrow cells with 10^6 splenic CD5+ T cells. This mouse GVHD model was MHC-mismatched B6 to BALB/c, profiled day 7 or 14. The CDR3 contains 11 residues. The V gene's germline CDR1 is NNHDY and CDR2 SYVADS. Trimming removed 2 bases from V and 6 bases from J, with 4 bases in between. This clone has just a few counts. Its antigen remains unidentified. Gene names are mouse gene names. With the read ending 1 residue before the CDR3 end, the germline J gene is used to fill in that end. The assay was immunoSEQ multiplex PCR, and TCRdb's table has in-frame clones only and misses some. The table lists about 11,000 clones, roughly two fifths of them singletons.

The sequenced sample consisted of skin. This TCR came from a female BALB/c mouse given C57BL/6 T cells with graft-versus-host disease after an allogeneic hematopoietic cell transplant. This sequence joins TRBV13-3 and TRBJ2-5; D not resolved. The CDR3 protein is CASSERDTQYF. The DNA read from the CDR3 is TGTGCCAGCAGTGAGAGGGACACCCAGTAC.